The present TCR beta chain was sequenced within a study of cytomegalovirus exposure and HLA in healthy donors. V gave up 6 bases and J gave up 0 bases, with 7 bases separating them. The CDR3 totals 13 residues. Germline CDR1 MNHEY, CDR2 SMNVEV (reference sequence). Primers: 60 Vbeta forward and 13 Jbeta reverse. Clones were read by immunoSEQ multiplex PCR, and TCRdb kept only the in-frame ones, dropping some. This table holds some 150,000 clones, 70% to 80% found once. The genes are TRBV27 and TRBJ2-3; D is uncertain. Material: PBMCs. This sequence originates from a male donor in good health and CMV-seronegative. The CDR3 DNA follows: TGTGCCAGCAGGCCAACTAGCACAGATACGCAGTATTTT. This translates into CASRPTSTDTQYF.